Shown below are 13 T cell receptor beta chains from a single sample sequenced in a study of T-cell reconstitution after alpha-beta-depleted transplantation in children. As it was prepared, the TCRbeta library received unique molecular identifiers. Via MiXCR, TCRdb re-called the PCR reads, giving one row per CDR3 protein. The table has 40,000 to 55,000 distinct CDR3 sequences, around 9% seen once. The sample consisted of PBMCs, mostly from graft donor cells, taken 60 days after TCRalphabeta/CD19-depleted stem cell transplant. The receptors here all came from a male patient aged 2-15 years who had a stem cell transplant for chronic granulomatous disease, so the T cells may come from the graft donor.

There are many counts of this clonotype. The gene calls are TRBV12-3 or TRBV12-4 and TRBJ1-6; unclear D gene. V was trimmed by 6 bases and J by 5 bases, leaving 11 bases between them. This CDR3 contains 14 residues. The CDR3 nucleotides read TGTGCCAGCAGGGAATCGTCCCATAATTCACCCCTCCACTTT. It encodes CASRESSHNSPLHF.

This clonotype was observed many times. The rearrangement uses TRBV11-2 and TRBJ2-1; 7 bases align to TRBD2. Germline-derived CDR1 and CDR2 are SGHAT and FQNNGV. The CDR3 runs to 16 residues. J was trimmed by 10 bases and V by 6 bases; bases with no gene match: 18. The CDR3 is CASRSTGTNGVGEQFF. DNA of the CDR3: TGTGCCAGCAGGTCAACCGGGACTAACGGGGTCGGGGAGCAGTTCTTC.

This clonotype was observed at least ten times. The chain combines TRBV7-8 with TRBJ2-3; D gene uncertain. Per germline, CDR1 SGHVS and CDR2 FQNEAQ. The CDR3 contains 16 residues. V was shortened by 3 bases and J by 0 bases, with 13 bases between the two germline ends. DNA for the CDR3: TGTGCCAGCAGCTTGAGATCTGCGGTGAGCACAGATACGCAGTATTTT. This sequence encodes CASSLRSAVSTDTQYF. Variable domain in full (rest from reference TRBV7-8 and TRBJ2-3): GAGVSQSPRYKVAKRGQDVALRCDPISGHVSLFWYQQALGQGPEFLTYFQNEAQLDKSGLPSDRFFAERPEGSVSTLKIQRTQQEDSAVYLCASSLRSAVSTDTQYFGPGTRLTVL.

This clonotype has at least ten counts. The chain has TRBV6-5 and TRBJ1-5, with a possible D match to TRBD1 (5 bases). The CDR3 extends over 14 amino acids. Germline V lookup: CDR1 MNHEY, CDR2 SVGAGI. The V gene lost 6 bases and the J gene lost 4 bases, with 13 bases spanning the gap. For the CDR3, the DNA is TGTGCCAGCAGCCACATGCAGGGTAATCAGCCCCAGCATTTT. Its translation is CASSHMQGNQPQHF.

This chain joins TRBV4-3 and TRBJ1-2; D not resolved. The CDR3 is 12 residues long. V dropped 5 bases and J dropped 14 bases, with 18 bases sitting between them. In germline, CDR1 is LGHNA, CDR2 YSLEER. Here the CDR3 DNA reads TGCGCCAGCAGCGATCGCGAATGGCCCGCGACCTTC. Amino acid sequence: CASSDREWPATF.

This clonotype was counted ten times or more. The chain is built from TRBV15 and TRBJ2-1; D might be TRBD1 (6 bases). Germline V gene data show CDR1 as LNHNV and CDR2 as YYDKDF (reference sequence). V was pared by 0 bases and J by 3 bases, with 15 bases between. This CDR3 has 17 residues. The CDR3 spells CATSRDQGNRGYNEQFF. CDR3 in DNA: TGTGCCACCAGCAGAGATCAGGGGAACCGGGGCTACAATGAGCAGTTCTTC.

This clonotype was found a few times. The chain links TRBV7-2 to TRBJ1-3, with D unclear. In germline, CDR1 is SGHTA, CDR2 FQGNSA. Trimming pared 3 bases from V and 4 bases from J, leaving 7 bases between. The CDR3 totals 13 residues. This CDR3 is CASSFGLGNTIYF. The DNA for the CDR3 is TGTGCCAGCAGCTTTGGACTGGGAAACACCATATATTTT.

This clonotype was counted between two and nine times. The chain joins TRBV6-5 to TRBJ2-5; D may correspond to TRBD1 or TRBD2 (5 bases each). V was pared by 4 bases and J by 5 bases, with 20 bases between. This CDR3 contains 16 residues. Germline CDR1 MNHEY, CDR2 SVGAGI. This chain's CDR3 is CASSSFPGPWGETQYF. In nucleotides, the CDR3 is TGTGCCAGCAGTTCGTTCCCGGGACCTTGGGGGGAGACCCAGTACTTC.

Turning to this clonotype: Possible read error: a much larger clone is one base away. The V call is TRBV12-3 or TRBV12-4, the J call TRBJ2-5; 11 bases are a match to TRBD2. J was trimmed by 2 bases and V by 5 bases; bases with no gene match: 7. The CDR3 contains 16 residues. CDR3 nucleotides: TGTGCCAGCAGTCGACTAGCGGGAACCTTTCAAGAGACCCAGTACTTC. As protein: CASSRLAGTFQETQYF.

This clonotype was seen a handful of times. The CDR3 nucleotides read TGTGCCAGCAGTCGACACTCTGGAAACACCATATATTTT. As protein: CASSRHSGNTIYF. The V and J genes are TRBV27 and TRBJ1-3; D call uncertain. The germline gives CDR1 MNHEY, CDR2 SMNVEV (reference sequence). V lost 5 bases and J lost 0, with 5 bases in between. This CDR3 is 13 amino acids long.

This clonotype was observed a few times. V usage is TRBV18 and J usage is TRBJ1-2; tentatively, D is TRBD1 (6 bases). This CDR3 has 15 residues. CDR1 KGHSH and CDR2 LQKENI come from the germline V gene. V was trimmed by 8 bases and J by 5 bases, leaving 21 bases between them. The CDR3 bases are TGTGCCAGCACTCTAACGACAGAGGGGGTGTATGGCTACACCTTC. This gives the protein CASTLTTEGVYGYTF.

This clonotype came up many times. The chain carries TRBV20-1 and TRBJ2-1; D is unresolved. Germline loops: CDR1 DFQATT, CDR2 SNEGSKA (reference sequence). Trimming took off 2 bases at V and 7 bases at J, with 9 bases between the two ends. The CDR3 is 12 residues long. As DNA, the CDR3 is TGCAGTGCTAGATCCCCTAGAAATGAGCAGTTCTTC. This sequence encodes CSARSPRNEQFF.

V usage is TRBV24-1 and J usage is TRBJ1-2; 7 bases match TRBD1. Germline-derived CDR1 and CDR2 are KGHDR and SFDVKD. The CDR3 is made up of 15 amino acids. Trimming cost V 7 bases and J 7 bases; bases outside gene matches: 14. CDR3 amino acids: CATSDRVKKLSGYTF. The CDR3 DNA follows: TGTGCCACCAGCGACAGGGTTAAGAAGCTAAGTGGCTACACCTTC.